Below, one T cell receptor (beta chain) is given with its context. Its antigen is not known. Measured with immunoSEQ multiplex PCR; TCRdb has only the in-frame clones, and not every one. The profile shows around 400,000 clones, just over 85% of them singletons. The CDR3 runs 14 residues. Germline V gene lookup returns CDR1 MDHEN and CDR2 SYDVKM. J was trimmed by 2 bases and V by 5 bases; bases with no gene match: 5. This sample was taken from a study of cytomegalovirus exposure and HLA in healthy donors. Overall study results and limits: The study labeled roughly 160 TCR beta chains cytomegalovirus-associated. The TCR clusters that emerged in the first cohort tended, a later analysis found, to co-occur in the 95 to 150 validation repertoires.

This TCR came from a woman between 18 and 30 years old in good health and CMV-seronegative. This chain links TRBV28 with TRBJ2-5, with 7 bases identical to TRBD1. The source material was PBMCs. CDR3 DNA: TGTGCCAGCAGTGGGACAGTATCACAAGAGACCCAGTACTTC. Its protein is CASSGTVSQETQYF.